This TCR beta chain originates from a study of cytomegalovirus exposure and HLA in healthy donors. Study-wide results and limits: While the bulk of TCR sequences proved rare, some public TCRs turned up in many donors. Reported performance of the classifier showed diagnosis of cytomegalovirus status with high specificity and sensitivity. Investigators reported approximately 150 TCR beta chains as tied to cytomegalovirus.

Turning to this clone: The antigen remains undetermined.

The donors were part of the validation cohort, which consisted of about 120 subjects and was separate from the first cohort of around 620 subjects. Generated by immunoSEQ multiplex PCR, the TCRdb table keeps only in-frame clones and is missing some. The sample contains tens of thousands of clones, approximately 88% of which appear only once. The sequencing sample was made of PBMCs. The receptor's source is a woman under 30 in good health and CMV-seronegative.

This CDR3 reads CASSFLLESHEQFF. The CDR3, as DNA: TGCGCCAGCAGCTTCCTGCTAGAAAGCCATGAGCAGTTCTTC. The chain couples TRBV5-1 to TRBJ2-1, with unresolved D. CDR1 is SGHRS, CDR2 YFSETQ, per germline. CDR3 size: 14 residues. V was shortened by 2 bases and J by 8 bases, with 14 bases between the two germline ends.